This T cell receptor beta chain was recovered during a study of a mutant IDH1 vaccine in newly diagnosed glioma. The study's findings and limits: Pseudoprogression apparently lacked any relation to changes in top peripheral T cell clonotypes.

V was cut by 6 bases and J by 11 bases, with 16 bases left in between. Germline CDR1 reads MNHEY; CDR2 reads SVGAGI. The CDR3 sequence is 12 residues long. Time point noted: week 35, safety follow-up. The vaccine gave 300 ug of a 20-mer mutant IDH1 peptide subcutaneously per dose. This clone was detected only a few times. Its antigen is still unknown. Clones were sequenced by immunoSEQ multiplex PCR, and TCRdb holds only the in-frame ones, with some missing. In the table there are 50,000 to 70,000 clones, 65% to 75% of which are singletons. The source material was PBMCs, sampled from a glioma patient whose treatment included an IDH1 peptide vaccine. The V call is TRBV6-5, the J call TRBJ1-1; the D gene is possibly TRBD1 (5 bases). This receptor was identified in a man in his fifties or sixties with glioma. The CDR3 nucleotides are TGTGCCAGCAGCCCGGGACGGCGGGGGGCTTTCTTT. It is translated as CASSPGRRGAFF.